This T cell receptor (beta chain) was observed in a study of shared clonotypes between healthy human individuals. The protocol was immunoSEQ multiplex PCR, while the TCRdb copy is restricted to in-frame clones and leaves out a portion. The sample yields millions of clones, about 95% seen once. Deletions cut 3 bases from V and 0 bases from J, with 8 bases between. The germline gives CDR1 LNHDA, CDR2 SQIVND (reference sequence). This CDR3 has 14 residues. Naive CD8 cells, CD45RO-negative and positively selected for CCR7, excluded terminally differentiated effector memory CD45RA+ cells. Regarding this clone: Antigen: not known.

General study results and limits: Estimated richness values were generally larger in naive subsets than in memory subsets. About 5% of naive CD4 clonotypes were common to several donors. It was anticipated that sequencing depth would influence how many clonotypes donors shared.

This chain connects TRBV19 to TRBJ1-1, with D perhaps TRBD1 (5 bases). Sequencing input: naive CD8+ T cells sorted from blood. This sequence was found in a man younger than 35 in good health. CDR3 sequence: CASSIQQVNTEAFF. The CDR3 DNA sequence: TGTGCCAGTAGTATCCAACAGGTGAACACTGAAGCTTTCTTT.